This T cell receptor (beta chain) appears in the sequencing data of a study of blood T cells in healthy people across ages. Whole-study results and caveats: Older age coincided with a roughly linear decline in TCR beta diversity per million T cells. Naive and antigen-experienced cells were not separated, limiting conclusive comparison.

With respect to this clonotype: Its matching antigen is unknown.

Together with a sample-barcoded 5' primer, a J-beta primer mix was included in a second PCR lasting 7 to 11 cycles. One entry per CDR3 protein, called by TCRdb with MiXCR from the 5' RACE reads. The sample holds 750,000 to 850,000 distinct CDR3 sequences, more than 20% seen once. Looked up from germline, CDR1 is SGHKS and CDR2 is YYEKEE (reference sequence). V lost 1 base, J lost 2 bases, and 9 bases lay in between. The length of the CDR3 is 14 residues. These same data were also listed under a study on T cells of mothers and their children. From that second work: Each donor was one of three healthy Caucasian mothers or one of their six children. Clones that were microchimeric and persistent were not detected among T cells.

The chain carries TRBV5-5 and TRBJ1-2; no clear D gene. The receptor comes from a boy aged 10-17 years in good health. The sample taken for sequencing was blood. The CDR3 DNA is TGTGCCAGCAGCTTGTTACCGGGGAACTATGGCTACACCTTC. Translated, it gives CASSLLPGNYGYTF.